Below are 29 T cell receptor beta chains sequenced from a single sample in a study of blood T cells in healthy people across ages. Using a J-beta primer mix together with a sample-barcoded 5' primer, a second PCR was run for roughly 7 to 11 cycles. TCRdb reanalysed the 5' RACE reads using MiXCR and keeps one entry per CDR3 protein. Here the sample spans 790,000 or so distinct CDR3 sequences, roughly three fifths being singletons. Specimen: blood. These receptors originate from a middle-aged man in good health.

The chain joins TRBV15 to TRBJ1-1; the D is unclear. CDR1 and CDR2 from the germline V gene are LNHNV and YYDKDF (reference sequence). CDR3 size: 15 residues. V lost 5 bases and J 1 base, leaving 14 bases between the germline ends. CDR3 residues: CATSGLERQNTEAFF. The CDR3 DNA sequence: TGTGCCACCAGCGGATTGGAGAGACAGAACACTGAAGCTTTCTTT.

In DNA form, the CDR3 reads TGTGCCAGCAAACTAACGACCGGGGGGGAGACCCAGTACTTC. Protein sequence: CASKLTTGGETQYF. This chain uses TRBV28 with TRBJ2-5; 7 bases match TRBD2. Trimming at V came to 7 bases and at J to 5 bases, leaving 10 bases not matched to a gene. This CDR3 spans 14 amino acids. Germline CDR1 MDHEN, CDR2 SYDVKM.

The J gene is TRBJ1-5, the V gene TRBV4-1; 8 nucleotides agree with TRBD1. V shed 4 bases, J shed 0 bases, and the junction held 11 bases outside the gene matches. The CDR3 consists of 18 residues. Per germline, CDR1 MGHRA and CDR2 YSYEKL. Here the CDR3 DNA reads TGCGCCAGCAGCCCAGCCGGGACAGGTCAAACTAGCAATCAGCCCCAGCATTTT. Translating it yields CASSPAGTGQTSNQPQHF.

Remarks on this clonotype: Sequence at one end of the junction differs from germline and may be a read error. J is TRBJ2-3 and V is TRBV9; TRBD1 might be the D (6 bases). This CDR3 comprises 16 residues. Germline assignment: CDR1 SGDLS and CDR2 YYNGEE. The CDR3 DNA reads as TGTACCAGCAGCGGAATACAGGGTTTACGTCCAGATACGCAGTATTTT. Its protein product is CTSSGIQGLRPDTQYF.

The chain carries TRBV28 and TRBJ2-5, with 7 bases identical to TRBD2. The J call may be faulty, since TRBJ2-7 better matches the DNA end. Germline assignment: CDR1 MDHEN and CDR2 SYDVKM. The CDR3 has 13 amino acids. Here the CDR3 reads CASRTWGGNEQYF. The CDR3 region has the DNA TGTGCCAGCCGCACCTGGGGGGGAAACGAGCAGTACTTC.

V gene TRBV4-3 combines with J gene TRBJ2-2; 11 positions agree with TRBD2. CDR3 length equals 18 residues. J was trimmed by 3 bases and V by 4 bases; bases with no gene match: 10. Looked up from germline, CDR1 is LGHNA and CDR2 is YSLEER. CDR3 in DNA: TGCGCCAGCAGCCCTACTAGCGGGAGCCCGCGTTACACCGGGGAGCTGTTTTTT. It is translated as CASSPTSGSPRYTGELFF.

V and J are TRBV7-3 and TRBJ1-6, with D perhaps TRBD1 (6 bases). V was clipped by 1 base and J by 10 bases, with 14 bases between them. CDR1 SGHTA and CDR2 FQGTGA come from the germline V gene. The CDR3 loop spans 15 amino acids. CDR3 sequence reads: CASSLSSGGESPLHF. DNA of the CDR3: TGTGCCAGCAGCTTAAGTTCGGGGGGCGAATCACCCCTCCACTTT.

The gene calls are TRBV9 and TRBJ2-7, with D perhaps matching TRBD2 (6 bases). V was clipped by 4 bases and J by 3 bases, with 20 bases between them. The CDR3 totals 16 residues. Germline loops: CDR1 SGDLS, CDR2 YYNGEE. Here the CDR3 reads CASSSRGWGEVYEQYF. The CDR3 bases are TGTGCCAGCAGCTCCCGGGGTTGGGGGGAGGTCTACGAGCAGTACTTC.

The gene calls are TRBV6-1 and TRBJ2-1; tentatively, D is TRBD2 (6 bases). Germline CDR1 MNHNS, CDR2 SASEGT. The CDR3 contains 11 residues. Trimming removed 2 bases at V and 14 bases at J, with 10 bases between. CDR3 residues: CASSESAGKFF. The CDR3 bases are TGTGCCAGCAGTGAATCTGCGGGAAAGTTCTTC.

V gene TRBV7-2 combines with J gene TRBJ1-6, with a tentative D call TRBD1 (5 bases). The CDR3 loop spans 19 amino acids. Per germline, CDR1 SGHTA and CDR2 FQGNSA. V was trimmed by 2 bases and J by 6 bases, leaving 23 bases between them. The CDR3: CASSLFIPYLTGTNSPLHF. As DNA, the CDR3 is TGTGCCAGCAGCTTATTCATCCCCTACCTTACTGGGACTAATTCACCCCTCCACTTT.

This chain joins TRBV5-1 and TRBJ1-2, with a weak D call TRBD1 (5 bases). The CDR3 is 14 amino acids. The germline V and J ends were trimmed by 0 bases and 3 bases, with 9 bases remaining between them. Germline V gene data show CDR1 as SGHRS and CDR2 as YFSETQ. The CDR3 coding sequence is TGCGCCAGCAGCTTGGAATCGGGGGACTATGGCTACACCTTC. Translating it yields CASSLESGDYGYTF.

This sequence joins TRBV28 and TRBJ2-7; 8 bases are shared with TRBD2. V dropped 11 bases and J dropped 0; count of bases not matched to a gene: 9. The CDR3 has 14 residues. From germline, CDR1 is MDHEN and CDR2 SYDVKM. The chain's CDR3 is CAGLKRENSYEQYF. CDR3 sequence (DNA): TGTGCCGGCCTAAAGCGGGAGAACTCCTACGAGCAGTACTTC.

The gene calls are TRBV3-1 and TRBJ1-2; D uncertain. Trimming left V 6 bases short and J 5 bases short, with 22 bases between. In germline, CDR1 is LGHDT, CDR2 YNNKEL (reference sequence). This CDR3 is built from 16 residues. The CDR3 reads CASSHESAANLYGYTF. The CDR3 DNA is TGTGCCAGCAGTCATGAAAGTGCTGCCAACTTGTATGGCTACACCTTC.

This sequence joins TRBV7-8 and TRBJ2-7; 8 bases map to TRBD1. CDR3 length: 17 amino acids. Germline lookup yields CDR1 SGHVS and CDR2 FQNEAQ. V lost 0 bases and J lost 2; bases outside the gene matches: 9. The CDR3 is CASSLARDRPPTYEQYF. Here the CDR3 DNA reads TGTGCCAGCAGCTTAGCGCGGGACAGGCCCCCGACCTACGAGCAGTACTTC. Full variable domain (missing parts from reference TRBV7-8 and TRBJ2-7): GAGVSQSPRYKVAKRGQDVALRCDPISGHVSLFWYQQALGQGPEFLTYFQNEAQLDKSGLPSDRFFAERPEGSVSTLKIQRTQQEDSAVYLCASSLARDRPPTYEQYFGPGTRLTVT.

Worth noting for this clonotype: An end of the junction does not agree with germline; a read error may underlie this. This sequence joins TRBV29-1 and TRBJ2-3; 10 nucleotides agree with TRBD1. The V gene's germline CDR1 is SQVTM and CDR2 ANQGSEA. The CDR3 is made up of 16 amino acids. The CDR3 reads CSVDNDRGLRTETQYF. The CDR3 DNA sequence: TGCAGCGTTGACAATGACAGGGGGCTTAGGACAGAGACGCAGTATTTT.

The chain recombines TRBV15 with TRBJ2-3; 7 bases fit TRBD2. The length of the CDR3 is 16 residues. Germline CDR1 and CDR2: LNHNV and YYDKDF (reference sequence). Trimming took 0 bases from V and 3 from J; bases not matched to a gene: 6. DNA of the CDR3: TGTGCCACCAGCAGAGATATAGCGGGCTTTACAGATACGCAGTATTTT. Its protein product is CATSRDIAGFTDTQYF. Combining the CDR3 with reference TRBV15 and TRBJ2-3 gives the whole variable domain DAMVIQNPRYQVTQFGKPVTLSCSQTLNHNVMYWYQQKSSQAPKLLFHYYDKDFNNEADTPDNFQSRRPNTSFCFLDIRSPGLGDTAMYLCATSRDIAGFTDTQYFGPGTRLTVL.

This clonotype has a handful of counts. J is TRBJ2-1 and V is TRBV7-2; 7 nucleotides match TRBD2. Germline trimming cut 1 base from V and 9 bases from J; bases unmatched to any gene: 9. The CDR3 covers 15 residues. Per the germline V gene, CDR1 is SGHTA and CDR2 is FQGNSA. CDR3 bases: TGTGCCAGCAGCTTAGTAAGGACTAGTGGTGGTGAGCAGTTCTTC. It codes for CASSLVRTSGGEQFF.

A few counts support this clonotype. This chain links TRBV10-2 with TRBJ2-5; the match to TRBD2 covers 7 bases. V dropped 2 bases and J dropped 4; count of bases not matched to a gene: 13. The germline V gene has CDR1 WSHSY and CDR2 SAAADI. The CDR3 extends over 17 amino acids. DNA of the CDR3: TGCGCCAGCAGTGAGGTGGGGGGGTTCGGTTCGGGAGAGACCCAGTACTTC. This codes for CASSEVGGFGSGETQYF.

The V call is TRBV15, the J call TRBJ2-7, with D possibly being TRBD1 (6 bases). This CDR3 is built from 14 residues. The germline gives CDR1 LNHNV, CDR2 YYDKDF (reference sequence). Trimming removed 6 bases at V and 2 bases at J, with 14 bases between. The CDR3 bases are TGTGCCACCAGTAATTTCGGGGACACCTACGAGCAGTACTTC. Amino acid sequence: CATSNFGDTYEQYF.

V usage is TRBV24-1 and J usage is TRBJ2-3; D ambiguous. CDR1 and CDR2 from the germline V gene are KGHDR and SFDVKD. There are 11 residues in the CDR3. Trimming removed 5 bases from V and 6 bases from J, with 5 bases in between. The DNA for the CDR3 is TGTGCCACCAGTGTTAGGGATACGCAGTATTTT. It specifies CATSVRDTQYF.

This clonotype was seen more than once but under ten times. The chain employs TRBV3-1 and TRBJ2-7; TRBD2 agrees at 12 bases. Germline lookup yields CDR1 LGHDT and CDR2 YNNKEL (reference sequence). The CDR3 runs to 16 residues. The junction had 4 bases not matched to a gene; V was cut back by 2 bases and J by 2 bases. This chain's CDR3 is CASSQLSSGRAYEQYF. The DNA of the CDR3 is TGTGCCAGCAGCCAACTATCTAGCGGGAGGGCCTACGAGCAGTACTTC.

The chain links TRBV7-2 to TRBJ2-3; maybe TRBD2 (6 bases). Trimming cost V 5 bases and J 6 bases, with 21 bases left between them. This CDR3 has 16 amino acids. CDR1 SGHTA and CDR2 FQGNSA come from the germline V gene. DNA of the CDR3: TGTGCCAGCAGCCCATACAAAGGGACTTTCACGGATACGCAGTATTTT. Translation: CASSPYKGTFTDTQYF.

The rearrangement joins TRBV11-3 to TRBJ2-3; the D gene could be TRBD1 or TRBD2 (5 bases each). Trimming removed 0 bases at V and 4 bases at J, with 8 bases between. The CDR3 runs to 14 residues. Germline V CDR1 and CDR2: SGHNT, YENEEA. CDR3 sequence reads: CASSLDLGADTQYF. The CDR3 coding sequence is TGTGCCAGCAGCTTAGATCTGGGGGCAGATACGCAGTATTTT. The full variable domain, rest sourced from reference TRBV11-3 and TRBJ2-3, is EAGVVQSPRYKIIEKKQPVAFWCNPISGHNTLYWYLQNLGQGPELLIRYENEEAVDDSQLPKDRFSAERLKGVDSTLKIQPAELGDSAVYLCASSLDLGADTQYFGPGTRLTVL.

The genes are TRBV6-1 and TRBJ2-7; TRBD2 is a possible D gene (5 bases). From germline, CDR1 is MNHNS and CDR2 SASEGT. Between the trimmed V and J ends, which lost 4 bases and 2 bases, there was a span of 9 bases. The CDR3 loop spans 13 amino acids. CDR3 sequence reads: CASSARLTYEQYF. Written as DNA, the CDR3 is TGTGCCAGCAGTGCGAGACTAACCTACGAGCAGTACTTC.

The genes are TRBV9 and TRBJ1-2; 9 bases are a match to TRBD1. The CDR3 has 15 residues. Per germline, CDR1 SGDLS and CDR2 YYNGEE. Losses at the gene ends were 4 bases for V and 4 bases for J; bases not matched to a gene: 8. The chain's CDR3 is CASSPRTGVGYGYTF. The CDR3 DNA follows: TGTGCCAGCAGCCCGCGGACAGGGGTGGGCTATGGCTACACCTTC.

A single count supports this clonotype. This chain joins TRBV18 and TRBJ1-1; TRBD1 matches at 8 bases. The CDR3 has 16 residues. The germline V gene has CDR1 KGHSH and CDR2 LQKENI. J was trimmed by 0 bases and V by 3 bases; bases with no gene match: 6. DNA of the CDR3: TGTGCCAGCTCACCTATTATGACAGGGGTGAACACTGAAGCTTTCTTT. This translates into CASSPIMTGVNTEAFF. The variable domain in full, completed from reference TRBV18 and TRBJ1-1, reads NAGVMQNPRHLVRRRGQEARLRCSPMKGHSHVYWYRQLPEEGLKFMVYLQKENIIDESGMPKERFSAEFPKEGPSILRIQQVVRGDSAAYFCASSPIMTGVNTEAFFGQGTRLTVV.

About this clonotype: A read error may explain this, as a much larger clone is one base away. This chain uses TRBV6-2 or TRBV6-3 with TRBJ1-5; 7 positions match TRBD1. The CDR3 runs 19 residues. The ends lost 6 bases at V and 2 bases at J; junction bases unmatched: 19. In germline, CDR1 is MNHEY, CDR2 SVGEGT. The CDR3 region has the DNA TGTGCCAGCAGCAATTTGGGACAGCGGGGGATATATGGCAATCAGCCCCAGCATTTT. It encodes CASSNLGQRGIYGNQPQHF.

This chain links TRBV20-1 with TRBJ2-5, with D hard to call. The CDR3 contains 13 residues. The V end lost 6 bases, the J end lost 4 bases, and 15 bases lay between the germline ends. Germline CDR1 is DFQATT and CDR2 is SNEGSKA (reference sequence). CDR3 nucleotide sequence: TGCAGTGCATCTGGGCCCTCCGGAGAGACCCAGTACTTC. Protein sequence: CSASGPSGETQYF.

This sequence joins TRBV5-1 and TRBJ2-3; 8 bases map to TRBD2. CDR3 size: 16 residues. Germline CDR1 reads SGHRS; CDR2 reads YFSETQ. V lost 2 bases to trimming and J lost 2 bases; unmatched junction nucleotides: 7. This chain's CDR3 is CASSLMSGGNTDTQYF. The CDR3 DNA is TGCGCCAGCAGCTTAATGAGCGGGGGAAACACAGATACGCAGTATTTT.